The next 5 T cell receptor beta chains were all read from a single sample in a study of T cells after yellow fever vaccination (dated by TCRdb to about 2019). To prepare the library, 5' RACE was applied. Reads for this sample came from an Illumina HiSeq 2500. TCRdb reworked the public reads: Q25 trimming with fastp, MiXCR clone assembly, productive beta chains retained. When rows share a CDR3 protein, they turn into one entry using the most common DNA and genes. Counted in this sample were some 550,000 distinct CDR3 sequences; 15% to 20% of them appeared once. The top ten clones comprise approximately 14% of the sample. Per the publication, the treatment or condition label means: live attenuated yellow fever vaccine strain. Sequenced material: PBMCs, taken 15 days after the yellow fever booster vaccination. All receptors derive from a man under 40 who received the YFV17D yellow fever vaccine.

This chain links TRBV10-2 with TRBJ1-1; D is unresolved. In germline, CDR1 is WSHSY, CDR2 SAAADI. The germline V and J ends were trimmed by 2 bases and 1 base, with 8 bases remaining between them. The CDR3 is 14 residues long. The CDR3 coding sequence is TGCGCCAGCAGTGAGCTGGCGGGGAACACTGAAGCTTTCTTT. Translation: CASSELAGNTEAFF.

The chain combines TRBV25-1 with TRBJ2-1; 8 bases fit TRBD2. V dropped 6 bases and J dropped 6; count of bases not matched to a gene: 13. The germline gives CDR1 MGHDK, CDR2 SYGVNS. This CDR3 comprises 16 residues. The CDR3 spells CASSTGWSGRANEQFF. CDR3 DNA: TGTGCCAGCAGCACCGGATGGTCCGGGAGGGCCAATGAGCAGTTCTTC.

As for this clonotype: A junction end diverges from the germline sequence, so it may reflect a read error. The chain has TRBV6-1 and TRBJ2-7, with D unresolved. CDR1 and CDR2 from the germline V gene are MNHNS and SASEGT. The CDR3 consists of 14 residues. This chain's CDR3 is CASSEDWKVNEQYF. The CDR3 nucleotides read TGTGCCAGCAGCGAAGATTGGAAGGTAAACGAGCAGTACTTC.

This clonotype was detected only a few times. V is TRBV4-3 and J is TRBJ1-6; D might be TRBD1 (5 bases). Looked up from germline, CDR1 is LGHNA and CDR2 is YSLEER. The V and J ends lost 0 bases and 10 bases respectively, with 13 bases between them. The CDR3 sequence is 15 residues long. In DNA form, the CDR3 reads TGCGCCAGCAGCCAAGAAGGGCTCAGGGTGTCACCCCTCCACTTT. Translating gives CASSQEGLRVSPLHF.

Only a few counts were recorded for this clonotype. The chain employs TRBV10-2 and TRBJ2-1; 9 positions match TRBD2. The germline CDR1 and CDR2 sequences are WSHSY and SAAADI. V gave up 2 bases and J gave up 3 bases; unmatched junction bases: 8. The CDR3 sequence is 17 residues long. CDR3 residues: CASSEPVGLAFYNEQFF. DNA for the CDR3: TGCGCCAGCAGTGAGCCAGTAGGACTAGCGTTCTACAATGAGCAGTTCTTC.